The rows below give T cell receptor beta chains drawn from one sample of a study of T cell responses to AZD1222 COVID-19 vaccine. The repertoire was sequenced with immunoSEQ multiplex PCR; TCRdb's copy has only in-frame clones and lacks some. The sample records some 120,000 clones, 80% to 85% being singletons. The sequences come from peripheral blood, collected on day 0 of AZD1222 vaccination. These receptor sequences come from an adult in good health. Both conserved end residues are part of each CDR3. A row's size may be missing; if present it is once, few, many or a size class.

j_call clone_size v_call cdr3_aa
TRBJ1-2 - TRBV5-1 CASSLYRALYGYTF
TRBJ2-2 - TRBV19 CASSIFGGHTNTGELFF
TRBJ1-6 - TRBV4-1 CASRRMDFYNSPLHF
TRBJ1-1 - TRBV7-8 CASSSGQGNTEAFF
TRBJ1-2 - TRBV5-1 CASSWNQGKRGGYTF
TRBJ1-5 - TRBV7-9 CASSPGQGVSQPQHF
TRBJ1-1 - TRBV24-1 CATSDPIRTGNTEAFF
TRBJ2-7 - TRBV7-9 CASSFPGQGSYEQYF
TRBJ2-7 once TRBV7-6 CASGGLGLAGAYEQYF
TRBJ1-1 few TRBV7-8 CASSRDRGPTAEAFF
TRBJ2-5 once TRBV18 CASSPLSPQETQYF
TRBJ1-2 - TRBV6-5 CASSYSGTDSYGYTF
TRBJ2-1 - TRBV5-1 CASSLDTSGGTEQFF
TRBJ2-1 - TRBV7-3 CASSLVVTSGRAGEQFF
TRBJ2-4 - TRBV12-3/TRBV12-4 CASSLNRRDIQYF
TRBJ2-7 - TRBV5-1 CASSLLAGTTYEQYF
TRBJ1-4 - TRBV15 CATSRDNTGLGEKLFF
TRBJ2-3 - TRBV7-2 CASSLGSSGDTQYF
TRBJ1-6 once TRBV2 CASRQDGANSPLHF
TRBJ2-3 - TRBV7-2 CASSSFLRTDTQYF
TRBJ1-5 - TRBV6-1 CASSEARGGRQPQHF
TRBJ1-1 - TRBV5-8 CASSFWGAGTEAFF
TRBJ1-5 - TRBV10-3 CAISEGRESNQPQHF
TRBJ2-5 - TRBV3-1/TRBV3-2 CASSQIAGAQETQYF
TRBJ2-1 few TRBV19 CASGPGLGGYEQFF
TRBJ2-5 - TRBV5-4 CASSRGQQQETQYF